These T cell receptor beta chains were read from a single sample in a study of OX40 agonist ivuxolimab in advanced cancers. Only in-frame clones appear in the TCRdb table, and some are missing; sequencing was by immunoSEQ multiplex PCR. The sample holds tens of thousands of clones, roughly 82% seen once. Sequenced material: CD4+ or CD8+ T cells sorted from blood, taken in a trial of the OX40 agonist ivuxolimab. The receptors stem from an adult with an advanced solid tumor such as melanoma, head and neck, liver or kidney cancer. Each CDR3 is given with its conserved first and last residue. Each record gives: V gene, J gene, clone size, D gene, CDR3 DNA, CDR3 protein. D genes are given only for firm matches. Clone size appears in some rows only: once, few, many, or a class for an expanded clone.

TRBV27	TRBJ2-7	NA	NA	TGTGCCAGCAGCCTGAACCTTTACTACGAGCAGTACTTC	CASSLNLYYEQYF
TRBV10-3	TRBJ1-3	NA	NA	TGTGCCACCAAGGTAGAACAGGCTGGAAACACCATATATTTT	CATKVEQAGNTIYF
TRBV7-3	TRBJ2-2	NA	NA	TGTGCCAGCAGCAAAGGGTCGACCGGGGAGCTGTTTTTT	CASSKGSTGELFF
TRBV11-2	TRBJ1-2	NA	TRBD1	TGTGCCAGCAGCTTTAGGACAGGGGATGGCTACACCTTC	CASSFRTGDGYTF
TRBV7-2	TRBJ1-4	NA	NA	TGTGCCAGCAGCTTACAGGGAGGTGGTGAAAAACTGTTTTTT	CASSLQGGGEKLFF
TRBV30	TRBJ2-7	NA	NA	TGTGCCTTGCTGACTCACTACGAGCAGTACTTC	CALLTHYEQYF
TRBV28	TRBJ2-5	NA	TRBD2	TGTACCGGACTAGCGGGAGAGACCCAGTACTTC	CTGLAGETQYF
TRBV7-2	TRBJ2-7	NA	TRBD2	TGTGCCAGCAGCAGTCCTCTAGCGGGAGCCTACGAGCAGTACTTC	CASSSPLAGAYEQYF
TRBV7-3	TRBJ1-3	NA	TRBD1	TGTGCCAGCAGCGCGGACAGGGGACCTGGAAACACCATATATTTT	CASSADRGPGNTIYF
TRBV28	TRBJ2-3	NA	TRBD2	TGTGCCAGCAGCCCAGCACTTGGGACTAGCGGGAGGGAGGGAGATACGCAGTATTTT	CASSPALGTSGREGDTQYF
TRBV4-2	TRBJ2-6	NA	NA	TGTGCCAGCAGCCAAGTAGTCGGCGGGACTTCCTCCTCTGGGGCCAACGTCCTGACTTTC	CASSQVVGGTSSSGANVLTF
TRBV20-1	TRBJ2-7	NA	NA	TGCAGTGCTCACACCGGGGCTGAAATGCACTTC	CSAHTGAEMHF
TRBV19	TRBJ2-7	NA	NA	TGTGCCAGTAGTATTGGGGCAGGAACCGAGCAGTACTTC	CASSIGAGTEQYF
TRBV18	TRBJ2-5	NA	NA	TGTGCCAGCTCACCAGTTAGGGAAGAGACCCAGTACTTC	CASSPVREETQYF
TRBV10-3	TRBJ1-1	once	NA	TGTGCCATCAGTGAGGAAGCTGAAGCTTTCTTT	CAISEEAEAFF
TRBV4-3	TRBJ2-1	few	NA	TGCGCCAGCAGCCAAATGAGGGGACGGTACAATGAGCAGTTCTTC	CASSQMRGRYNEQFF
TRBV5-1	TRBJ1-1	NA	NA	TGCGCCAGCAGCGGAGCCGGGACATCGAACACTGAAGCTTTCTTT	CASSGAGTSNTEAFF
TRBV27	TRBJ2-1	NA	TRBD2	TGTGCCAGCAGGCGTCGGCGGGAGTATGTCTATGAGCAGTTCTTC	CASRRRREYVYEQFF
TRBV11-2	TRBJ2-7	NA	NA	TGTGCCAGCAGCTTAGCCCTACAGGGGACTAGCTCCTACGAGCAGTACTTC	CASSLALQGTSSYEQYF
TRBV10-3	TRBJ1-5	NA	NA	TGTGCCATCAGTGGGGAAATCAATCAGCCCCAGCATTTT	CAISGEINQPQHF
TRBV6-1	TRBJ1-5	NA	NA	TGTGCCAGCAACCAAGACAGCAATCAGCCCCAGCATTTT	CASNQDSNQPQHF
TRBV4-3	TRBJ1-5	NA	NA	TGCGCCAGCAGCCAAGTTCCTTATAGCAATCAGCCCCAGCATTTT	CASSQVPYSNQPQHF
TRBV30	TRBJ1-2	once	NA	TGTGCCTGGAGTCCCCGGGACGACTATGGCTACACCTTC	CAWSPRDDYGYTF
TRBV4-3	TRBJ2-7	NA	NA	TGCGCCAGCAGCCAAGGGGACTCTCTTTCCTACGAGCAGTACTTC	CASSQGDSLSYEQYF
TRBV14	TRBJ2-1	NA	TRBD2	TGTGCCAGCAGTCGCAGTCTCCTAGCGGGAGGGAGGAGCTCCTACAATGAGCAGTTCTTC	CASSRSLLAGGRSSYNEQFF
TRBV7-3	TRBJ2-7	NA	TRBD2	TGTGCCAGCAGCTTATGGACTAGCGGGATCAATAAGCGACCCTACGAGCAGTACTTC	CASSLWTSGINKRPYEQYF
TRBV2	TRBJ2-3	NA	NA	TGTGCCAGCGGTTTCACAGATACGCAGTATTTT	CASGFTDTQYF
TRBV5-1	TRBJ2-1	NA	TRBD1	TGCGCCAGCAGCTTACAGGGGTCCCTATACAATGAGCAGTTCTTC	CASSLQGSLYNEQFF
TRBV7-9	TRBJ2-3	NA	TRBD1	TGTGCCAGCAGCTTAGAAGGGCGGACAGGGGTCGGTGGCACAGATACGCAGTATTTT	CASSLEGRTGVGGTDTQYF
TRBV4-2	TRBJ1-3	NA	TRBD1	TGTGCCAGCAGCCAGGGCCCCGGGACAGGGACTGGAAACACCATATATTTT	CASSQGPGTGTGNTIYF
TRBV7-2	TRBJ1-2	NA	NA	TGTGCCAGCACCTTCCAACAGGGATCCTATGGCTACACCTTC	CASTFQQGSYGYTF
TRBV11-1	TRBJ1-1	NA	NA	TGTGCCAGCAGCTGGGACGTTTACACTGAAGCTTTCTTT	CASSWDVYTEAFF
TRBV2	TRBJ2-4	NA	NA	TGTGCCAGCGGACCGCTTTTATTTGACATTCAGTACTTC	CASGPLLFDIQYF
TRBV4-1	TRBJ2-7	NA	TRBD1	TGCGCCAGCAGCCGCTCCGGGACAGGGGTCTACGAGCAGTACTTC	CASSRSGTGVYEQYF
TRBV7-8	TRBJ1-2	NA	NA	TGTGCCAGCAGCTTCCGGGAATCGCGTGGCTACACCTTC	CASSFRESRGYTF
TRBV29-1	TRBJ2-7	NA	TRBD2	TGCAGCGTCGCCAATAGCGGGAGGGCCCAAGGGGAGCAGTACTTC	CSVANSGRAQGEQYF